The sample holds many counts of the clone carrying this T cell receptor beta chain. Its target is unknown. These data belong to a study of early T cells in non-severe SARS-CoV-2 infection. The TCR library protocol was used to attach unique molecular identifiers. These identifiers were attached to individual cDNA molecules. TCRdb re-called the 5' RACE reads through MiXCR, storing one row per CDR3 protein. The repertoire consists of approximately 30,000 distinct CDR3 sequences, with about 4.7% occurring once and the leading ten covering almost 8%. The CDR3 length is 14 residues. Trimming took 2 bases from V and 7 from J, leaving 9 bases between them. Per germline, CDR1 LGHDT and CDR2 YNNKEL (reference sequence). General observations from the study: Reliance on VDJdb matching favored anti-spike CD8 responses; private and CD4 specificities were missed.

The origin of this receptor is an adult who was a healthcare worker with PCR-confirmed SARS-CoV-2 infection or an uninfected control (not recorded which). Material: whole blood. The chain couples TRBV3-1 to TRBJ1-6; D not certain. The CDR3 region has the DNA TGTGCCAGCAGCCAACCAGGCGGGAATTCACCCCTCCACTTT. This translates into CASSQPGGNSPLHF.